The 18 T cell receptor beta chains reported below all come from one sample, sequenced in a study of post-analysis software for immune sequencing data. Findings of the study overall: TRBV5-6, TRBV5-1 and TRBV20-1 were among roughly 5 TRBV segments more frequent in patients than controls.

Sequencing libraries made from TCR beta cDNA carried unique molecular identifiers. Using its own MiXCR run on the PCR reads, TCRdb lists one record per CDR3 protein. The data show about 620,000 distinct CDR3 sequences, roughly 40% seen once. These TCRs' antigens remain unknown. Input material: blood. The receptors were sampled from a girl aged 5-17 years with multiple sclerosis.

The V call is TRBV5-1, the J call TRBJ1-2; 9 bases agree with TRBD1. V gave up 4 bases and J gave up 8 bases; unmatched junction bases: 12. The CDR3 totals 15 residues. Germline V CDR1 and CDR2: SGHRS, YFSETQ. CDR3 protein: CASSPPGTGHGGYTF. The CDR3 DNA is TGCGCCAGCAGCCCTCCCGGGACAGGGCACGGGGGCTACACCTTC. Based on the CDR3 plus reference TRBV5-1 and TRBJ1-2, the full variable domain is KAGVTQTPRYLIKTRGQQVTLSCSPISGHRSVSWYQQTPGQGLQFLFEYFSETQRNKGNFPGRFSGRQFSNSRSEMNVSTLELGDSALYLCASSPPGTGHGGYTFGSGTRLTVV.

The chain recombines TRBV3-1 with TRBJ2-7; 12 nucleotides agree with TRBD2. Germline V gives CDR1 LGHDT, CDR2 YNNKEL (reference sequence). V was clipped by 7 bases and J by 3 bases; unmatched bases: 4. This CDR3 spans 14 amino acids. Here the CDR3 DNA reads TGTGCCAGCATGCTAGCGGGAGGGAACTACGAGCAGTACTTC. Residues: CASMLAGGNYEQYF.

The chain is built from TRBV5-5 and TRBJ2-1; D uncertain. The V end was cut by 7 bases, the J end by 0 bases, with 11 bases between. The CDR3 is 14 residues long. Germline lookup yields CDR1 SGHKS and CDR2 YYEKEE (reference sequence). The CDR3: CASCSLSSYNEQFF. The CDR3 DNA follows: TGTGCCAGCTGCTCCCTCAGCTCCTACAATGAGCAGTTCTTC.

This clonotype was observed once. V and J are TRBV5-1 and TRBJ1-2, with 7 bases fitting TRBD1. V lost 0 bases and J lost 4; bases outside the gene matches: 9. The CDR3 has 16 amino acids. Germline lookup yields CDR1 SGHRS and CDR2 YFSETQ. CDR3 protein: CASSLELGQTFYGYTF. In nucleotides, the CDR3 is TGCGCCAGCAGCTTGGAGCTGGGACAGACATTCTATGGCTACACCTTC.

The rearrangement uses TRBV5-1 and TRBJ2-7, with unresolved D. With 7 bases removed from V and 6 bases from J, the gap between germline ends came to 14 bases. Per the germline V gene, CDR1 is SGHRS and CDR2 is YFSETQ. The CDR3 covers 12 residues. The CDR3 region is CASYMEGREQYF. The CDR3 nucleotides read TGCGCCAGCTACATGGAAGGCCGCGAGCAGTACTTC. Supplemented by reference TRBV5-1 and TRBJ2-7, the full variable domain reads KAGVTQTPRYLIKTRGQQVTLSCSPISGHRSVSWYQQTPGQGLQFLFEYFSETQRNKGNFPGRFSGRQFSNSRSEMNVSTLELGDSALYLCASYMEGREQYFGPGTRLTVT.

This chain uses TRBV5-1 with TRBJ2-7; D perhaps matches TRBD2 (6 bases). The germline V gene has CDR1 SGHRS and CDR2 YFSETQ. V was cut by 7 bases and J by 11 bases, with 16 bases left in between. The CDR3 is made up of 11 amino acids. CDR3 in DNA: TGCGCCAGCTTCGAGAGCGGGCCGGAGTACTTC. Translating it yields CASFESGPEYF.

A few counts support this clonotype. The CDR3 DNA reads TGCAGTGCTAGAGCTGACAGGGGCGGACGCTACAATGAGCAGTTCTTC. It codes for CSARADRGGRYNEQFF. The chain links TRBV20-1 to TRBJ2-1; 8 nucleotides align to TRBD1. Unmatched junction bases numbered 8, after V lost 1 base and J lost 3 bases. The CDR3 sequence is 16 residues long. CDR1 DFQATT and CDR2 SNEGSKA come from the germline V gene (reference sequence).

The rearrangement joins TRBV10-3 to TRBJ1-2; D not certain. CDR3 length: 13 amino acids. Germline lookup yields CDR1 ENHRY and CDR2 SYGVKD. The V and J ends lost 10 bases and 4 bases respectively, with 16 bases between them. The DNA of the CDR3 is TGTGCCACAAAGGCAGAGAACCTCTATGGCTACACCTTC. Residues: CATKAENLYGYTF.

The chain links TRBV29-1 to TRBJ2-3; TRBD1 or TRBD2 may be the D gene (6 bases each). The V end lost 6 bases, the J end lost 2 bases, and 15 bases lay between the germline ends. The CDR3 is 14 amino acids. From germline, CDR1 is SQVTM and CDR2 ANQGSEA. The CDR3 region is CSVGGLYYTDTQYF. CDR3 bases: TGCAGCGTAGGGGGACTCTACTACACAGATACGCAGTATTTT.

This clonotype appeared a few times. The V call is TRBV7-2, the J call TRBJ1-2, with 9 positions matching TRBD1. Germline V gives CDR1 SGHTA, CDR2 FQGNSA. The CDR3 is 15 amino acids. V lost 5 bases and J lost 8; bases outside the gene matches: 12. CDR3 in DNA: TGTGCCAGCAGCCCTCAGAGAGGGACAGGGTTCGGCTACACCTTC. As protein: CASSPQRGTGFGYTF.

This clonotype turned up a few times. V is TRBV6-1 and J is TRBJ2-4; TRBD1 matches 8 bases. The DNA end favors TRBJ2-7, so the J call may be wrong. The CDR3 consists of 15 residues. The germline V gene has CDR1 MNHNS and CDR2 SASEGT. CDR3 sequence (DNA): TGTGCCAGCAGTGAAGTTTGGACAGGGTTCGACGAGCAGTACTTC. Protein product: CASSEVWTGFDEQYF.

This chain uses TRBV12-3 or TRBV12-4 with TRBJ2-6; TRBD1 matches at 9 bases. CDR3 size: 18 residues. V lost 6 bases, J lost 0 bases, and 9 bases stayed unmatched. CDR3 loop: CASRPGTGLISGANVLTF. In DNA form, the CDR3 reads TGTGCCAGCAGGCCCGGGACAGGGCTCATCTCTGGGGCCAACGTCCTGACTTTC.

This clonotype was observed a handful of times. The rearrangement joins TRBV12-3 or TRBV12-4 to TRBJ2-3; 8 positions match TRBD2. The CDR3 has 14 amino acids. V lost 5 bases to trimming and J lost 4 bases; unmatched junction nucleotides: 5. CDR3 nucleotides: TGTGCCAGCAGTCTCAGCGGGAGCGCAGATACGCAGTATTTT. Amino acid sequence: CASSLSGSADTQYF.

The chain employs TRBV30 and TRBJ2-5; 11 nucleotides agree with TRBD1. With V trimmed by 2 bases and J by 5 bases, 4 bases remained unmatched. Germline values: CDR1 GTSNPN, CDR2 SVGIG (reference sequence). There are 14 residues in the CDR3. The CDR3 loop is CAWSRGQGAETQYF. In DNA form, the CDR3 reads TGTGCCTGGAGTAGAGGACAGGGGGCGGAGACCCAGTACTTC.

The chain couples TRBV29-1 to TRBJ2-1; 7 bases line up with TRBD1. Germline CDR1 is SQVTM and CDR2 is ANQGSEA. There are 13 residues in the CDR3. V lost 7 bases and J lost 4; bases outside the gene matches: 7. The DNA of the CDR3 is TGCAGCGGCCGGGACAGCGGATACAATGAGCAGTTCTTC. Its translation: CSGRDSGYNEQFF.

The genes are TRBV18 and TRBJ1-3, with 7 bases fitting TRBD1. CDR3 size: 17 residues. CDR1 is KGHSH, CDR2 LQKENI, per germline. J was trimmed by 0 bases and V by 1 base; bases with no gene match: 6. The CDR3 loop reads CASSPRTGPPSGNTIYF. The CDR3 region has the DNA TGTGCCAGCTCACCACGGACAGGTCCCCCCTCTGGAAACACCATATATTTT.

This clonotype was detected only a few times. J is TRBJ1-1 and V is TRBV29-1; the match to TRBD1 covers 7 bases. CDR3 length: 15 residues. With V trimmed by 0 bases and J by 1 base, 5 bases remained unmatched. CDR1 is SQVTM, CDR2 ANQGSEA, per germline. The CDR3 DNA is TGCAGCGTTGAAGATCCTCAGGGGGAGAACACTGAAGCTTTCTTT. Amino acid sequence: CSVEDPQGENTEAFF.

The chain links TRBV6-2 or TRBV6-3 to TRBJ2-3; D not certain. With 7 bases removed from V and 2 bases from J, the gap between germline ends came to 13 bases. The CDR3 consists of 14 residues. Germline lookup yields CDR1 MNHEY and CDR2 SVGEGT. The CDR3 reads CASILSQTTDTQYF. For the CDR3, the DNA is TGTGCCAGCATTTTAAGTCAGACCACAGATACGCAGTATTTT.